This T cell receptor (beta chain) came from a study of vaccination and CD4 T cells after COVID-19. General study results and limits: Convalescent patients' median share of reactive clones seen only post-vaccination was around 84%.

TCRdb reprocessed the PCR reads via MiXCR and lists one record per CDR3 protein. Here the sample spans about 19,000 distinct CDR3 sequences, 45% to 70% being singletons. Concerning this clonotype itself: Its antigen is unidentified.

The CDR3 runs to 17 residues. After removal of 7 bases from V and 9 bases from J, the junction contained 17 bases not matched to a gene. Germline V gene lookup returns CDR1 MNHEY and CDR2 SMNVEV (reference sequence). The sample consisted of CD4+ T cells from blood, taken after SARS-CoV-2 vaccination. This TCR came from a human donor who had recovered from COVID-19. This chain uses TRBV27 with TRBJ2-1; 11 positions agree with TRBD2. CDR3 bases: TGTGCCAGCACCAAGTTTAGCGGGAGGGCCTCCTCTCCTGAGCAGTTCTTC. Residues: CASTKFSGRASSPEQFF.